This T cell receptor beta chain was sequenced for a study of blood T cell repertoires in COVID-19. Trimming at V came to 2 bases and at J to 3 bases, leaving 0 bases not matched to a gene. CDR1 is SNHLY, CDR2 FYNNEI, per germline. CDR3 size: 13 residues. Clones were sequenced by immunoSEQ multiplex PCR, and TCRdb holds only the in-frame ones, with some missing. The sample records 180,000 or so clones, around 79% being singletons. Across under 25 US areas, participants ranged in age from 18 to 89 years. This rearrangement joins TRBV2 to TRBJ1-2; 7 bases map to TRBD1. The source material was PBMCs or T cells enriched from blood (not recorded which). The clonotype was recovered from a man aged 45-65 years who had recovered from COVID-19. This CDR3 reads CASSEQGDYGYTF. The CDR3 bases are TGTGCCAGCAGTGAACAGGGGGACTATGGCTACACCTTC.